Following are 22 T cell receptor beta chains from one sample sequenced in a study of T cell repertoires in cytomegalovirus infection. TCRdb re-called the reads with MiXCR, one entry per CDR3 protein. Among around 210,000 distinct CDR3 sequences listed, 5% to 8.5% were seen once. Sequencing used PBMCs. Source of these receptors: a human donor in good health (CMV status not recorded). Some clones in this sample may be carry-over from other donors' samples.

This clonotype was found many times. The chain uses TRBV20-1 and TRBJ1-2; D is ambiguous. This CDR3 has 14 amino acids. The V gene lost 1 base and the J gene lost 3 bases, with 12 bases spanning the gap. Germline V gene sequence: CDR1 DFQATT, CDR2 SNEGSKA (reference sequence). Written as DNA, the CDR3 is TGCAGTGCTAGAGGGTGGGGAGAGGACTATGGCTACACCTTC. The encoded protein is CSARGWGEDYGYTF.

This clonotype has at least ten counts. CDR3 DNA: TGTGCCAGCAGCCCGTTTAAAGAGACCCAGTACTTC. It translates to CASSPFKETQYF. V usage is TRBV7-2 and J usage is TRBJ2-5; no firm D call. Germline CDR1 is SGHTA and CDR2 is FQGNSA. This CDR3 comprises 12 residues. V was clipped by 5 bases and J by 3 bases, with 7 bases between them.

The sample holds many counts of this clonotype. V gene TRBV12-3 or TRBV12-4 combines with J gene TRBJ2-3, with unresolved D. The CDR3 contains 12 residues. V gave up 6 bases and J gave up 6 bases, with 10 bases separating them. The CDR3 reads CASSMPPDTQYF. The CDR3 DNA reads as TGTGCCAGCAGCATGCCCCCCGATACGCAGTATTTT.

This clonotype was recorded many times. The J gene is TRBJ2-1, the V gene TRBV20-1; the D gene is possibly TRBD2 (7 bases). This CDR3 is built from 14 residues. V dropped 6 bases and J dropped 12 bases, with 24 bases sitting between them. Germline assignment: CDR1 DFQATT and CDR2 SNEGSKA (reference sequence). CDR3 protein: CSAFMGGGSTLQFF. For the CDR3, the DNA is TGCAGTGCCTTCATGGGGGGGGGCTCGACACTGCAGTTCTTC.

This clonotype appeared many times. The chain employs TRBV7-9 and TRBJ2-7; D perhaps matches TRBD1 (5 bases). The CDR3 extends over 15 amino acids. CDR1 and CDR2 (germline): SEHNR, FQNEAQ (reference sequence). With 5 bases removed from V and 4 bases from J, the gap between germline ends came to 18 bases. The CDR3 bases are TGTGCCAGCAGCGCACTTCAGGGCCTAGGGTACGAGCAGTACTTC. Amino acids: CASSALQGLGYEQYF.

This clonotype was observed many times. The gene calls are TRBV6-1 and TRBJ2-1, with 12 bases identical to TRBD1. CDR1 and CDR2 (germline): MNHNS, SASEGT. The CDR3 is 17 residues long. J lost 4 bases, V lost 4 bases, and 8 bases had no gene match. The CDR3 bases are TGTGCCAGCAGTGGTCCCGGGACAGGGGGCGAGTACAATGAGCAGTTCTTC. Translation gives CASSGPGTGGEYNEQFF.

This clonotype was seen repeatedly, ten times or more. J is TRBJ1-1 and V is TRBV7-2, with TRBD1 matching over 7 bases. Per germline, CDR1 SGHTA and CDR2 FQGNSA. J was trimmed by 10 bases and V by 0 bases; bases with no gene match: 5. The CDR3 is 13 residues long. The CDR3 sequence is CASSLAAWTGAFF. The DNA of the CDR3 is TGTGCCAGCAGCTTAGCTGCTTGGACAGGAGCTTTCTTT.

This clonotype was detected many times. The CDR3 region has the DNA TGCAGCGCCCGGAAAGGCACCGAGCAGTTCTTC. It specifies CSARKGTEQFF. The chain is built from TRBV29-1 and TRBJ2-1; D gene unclear. V shed 7 bases and J shed 10 bases, with 14 bases lying between them. Germline CDR1 reads SQVTM; CDR2 reads ANQGSEA. The CDR3 runs to 11 residues.

This chain connects TRBV25-1 to TRBJ1-4; 9 positions agree with TRBD1. CDR3 length equals 15 residues. From germline, CDR1 is MGHDK and CDR2 SYGVNS. The V gene end was trimmed by 6 bases and the J gene end by 7 bases; junction bases not matched to a gene: 9. Written as DNA, the CDR3 is TGTGCCAGCAGCGAACCGGGACAGGGAAGTGAAAAACTGTTTTTT. This gives the protein CASSEPGQGSEKLFF.

This clonotype was observed at least ten times. The chain employs TRBV12-3 or TRBV12-4 and TRBJ1-1, with 7 bases lining up with TRBD1. V lost 3 bases and J lost 3; bases outside the gene matches: 4. CDR3 length: 14 amino acids. The CDR3 loop reads CASSFTGVDTEAFF. In nucleotides, the CDR3 is TGTGCCAGCAGTTTTACAGGGGTGGACACTGAAGCTTTCTTT.

This clonotype has a count of ten or more. This rearrangement joins TRBV7-6 to TRBJ2-3, with 10 nucleotides matching TRBD2. There are 18 residues in the CDR3. The V and J ends lost 2 bases and 2 bases, in that order; junction bases with no gene match: 10. The germline V gene encodes CDR1 SGHVS and CDR2 FNYEAQ. CDR3 region: CASSLPAGGPSLTDTQYF. The CDR3 DNA follows: TGTGCCAGCAGCTTACCAGCGGGGGGGCCCTCACTCACAGATACGCAGTATTTT. The full variable domain, rest sourced from reference TRBV7-6 and TRBJ2-3, is GAGVSQSPRYKVTKRGQDVALRCDPISGHVSLYWYRQALGQGPEFLTYFNYEAQQDKSGLPNDRFSAERPEGSISTLTIQRTEQRDSAMYRCASSLPAGGPSLTDTQYFGPGTRLTVL.

There are many counts of this clonotype. The CDR3 here is CASSLDRGAADTQYF. The DNA for the CDR3 is TGTGCCAGCAGCTTAGACAGGGGAGCCGCAGATACGCAGTATTTT. The gene calls are TRBV7-2 and TRBJ2-3; the match to TRBD1 covers 7 bases. Trimming removed 1 base from V and 4 bases from J; junction bases left unmatched: 5. The CDR3 length is 15 residues. Germline CDR1 and CDR2: SGHTA and FQGNSA. The entire variable domain, with the rest obtained from reference TRBV7-2 and TRBJ2-3, is as follows: GAGVSQSPSNKVTEKGKDVELRCDPISGHTALYWYRQSLGQGLEFLIYFQGNSAPDKSGLPSDRFSAERTGGSVSTLTIQRTQQEDSAVYLCASSLDRGAADTQYFGPGTRLTVL.

This clonotype was counted many times. The rearrangement uses TRBV5-1 and TRBJ2-7; D not certain. Germline V gene data show CDR1 as SGHRS and CDR2 as YFSETQ. The CDR3 spans 12 residues. Trimming shortened V by 6 bases and J by 3 bases, and 10 bases separated the two germline ends. The CDR3, as DNA: TGCGCCAGCACCCTGGACGACTACGAGCAGTACTTC. This gives the protein CASTLDDYEQYF. Full variable domain (rest looked up from reference TRBV5-1 and TRBJ2-7): KAGVTQTPRYLIKTRGQQVTLSCSPISGHRSVSWYQQTPGQGLQFLFEYFSETQRNKGNFPGRFSGRQFSNSRSEMNVSTLELGDSALYLCASTLDDYEQYFGPGTRLTVT.

This clonotype has ten or more counts. The chain couples TRBV3-1 to TRBJ2-5; TRBD2 matches at 9 bases. Germline CDR1 reads LGHDT; CDR2 reads YNNKEL (reference sequence). The CDR3 totals 16 residues. V lost 0 bases, J lost 2 bases, and 4 bases stayed unmatched. The CDR3 sequence is CASSQDLRGGQETQYF. The CDR3 DNA is TGTGCCAGCAGCCAAGATTTGCGGGGGGGGCAAGAGACCCAGTACTTC.

This clonotype showed up many times. The chain links TRBV7-9 to TRBJ2-5, with a tentative D call TRBD2 (6 bases). The CDR3 has 11 residues. V lost 5 bases and J lost 7, with 8 bases in between. The V gene's germline CDR1 is SEHNR and CDR2 FQNEAQ (reference sequence). DNA of the CDR3: TGTGCCAGCAGCGAGGAGGGGACCCAGTACTTC. Its translation: CASSEEGTQYF.

This clonotype occurred a few times. The gene calls are TRBV6-2 or TRBV6-3 and TRBJ1-1; perhaps TRBD1 as D (6 bases). Trimming pared 2 bases from V and 3 bases from J, leaving 10 bases between. The CDR3 has 14 residues. Germline lookup yields CDR1 MNHEY and CDR2 SVGEGT. The CDR3 loop reads CASSYRGHHTEAFF. CDR3 nucleotide sequence: TGTGCCAGCAGTTACCGGGGACACCACACTGAAGCTTTCTTT.

The V gene is TRBV12-3 or TRBV12-4, the J gene TRBJ1-2; D gene unclear. The CDR3 runs 13 residues. Between the trimmed V and J ends, which lost 7 bases and 3 bases, there was a span of 12 bases. The CDR3 DNA reads as TGTGCCAGCACCTCGGGAGAGGACTATGGCTACACCTTC. It encodes CASTSGEDYGYTF.

The chain uses TRBV28 and TRBJ1-5, with D possibly matching TRBD1 (5 bases). The CDR3 has 17 amino acids. Trimming removed 4 bases from V and 0 bases from J, with 16 bases in between. Germline CDR1 is MDHEN and CDR2 is SYDVKM. CDR3 region: CASSWGRGRSSNQPQHF. CDR3 sequence (DNA): TGTGCCAGCAGTTGGGGCCGAGGCCGATCTAGCAATCAGCCCCAGCATTTT. The full variable domain, in which reference TRBV28 and TRBJ1-5 provide the parts outside the CDR3, is DVKVTQSSRYLVKRTGEKVFLECVQDMDHENMFWYRQDPGLGLRLIYFSYDVKMKEKGDIPEGYSVSREKKERFSLILESASTNQTSMYLCASSWGRGRSSNQPQHFGDGTRLSIL.

There are many counts of this clonotype. The CDR3 carries no conserved terminal phenylalanine or tryptophan, so it likely arises from a read error. No DNA is shown, since the ends of the CDR3 on it are uncertain; the CDR3 is the one TCRdb lists. The rearrangement links TRBV6-1 to TRBJ2-1; TRBD2 was called by the table and not checked on the DNA. Germline-derived CDR1 and CDR2 are MNHNS and SASEGT. The length of the CDR3 is 13 amino acids, counting both ends. CDR3 protein: CASSEQLGTGGGL.

V usage is TRBV29-1 and J usage is TRBJ1-1; D perhaps matches TRBD1 (6 bases). The CDR3 runs 15 residues. V lost 6 bases, J lost 1 base, and 18 bases lay in between. The germline gives CDR1 SQVTM, CDR2 ANQGSEA. The CDR3 sequence is CSVQGAHRANTEAFF. CDR3 sequence (DNA): TGCAGCGTACAGGGCGCCCATCGAGCGAACACTGAAGCTTTCTTT.

The V gene is TRBV20-1, the J gene TRBJ2-2, with D unclear. CDR1 is DFQATT and CDR2 is SNEGSKA in the germline V gene (reference sequence). With 3 bases removed from V and 6 bases from J, the gap between germline ends came to 5 bases. CDR3 size: 11 residues. CDR3 sequence (DNA): TGCAGTGCTAGCCGGGCCGGGGAGCTGTTTTTT. The encoded protein is CSASRAGELFF.

This clonotype was seen ten or more times. The chain couples TRBV7-8 to TRBJ2-3; possible D gene TRBD1, 5 bases. Germline CDR1 reads SGHVS; CDR2 reads FQNEAQ. V lost 5 bases to trimming and J lost 1 base, with 10 bases between them. This CDR3 is built from 14 residues. This chain's CDR3 is CASSPQTGTDTQYF. In DNA, the CDR3 is TGTGCCAGCAGCCCTCAGACAGGCACAGATACGCAGTATTTT.